The subject of this entry is one T cell receptor (beta chain). Its antigen is not identified. The data derive from a study of T cell responses to AZD1222 COVID-19 vaccine. There are 14 residues in the CDR3. Losses at the gene ends were 3 bases for V and 7 bases for J; bases not matched to a gene: 5. Germline V gene data show CDR1 as SGHRS and CDR2 as YFSETQ. Regarding the study as a whole: Regions left unmutated in variants are reportedly the target of nearly half of spike-specific TCRs.

Sequencing used immunoSEQ multiplex PCR; TCRdb keeps in-frame clones, though not all of them. The repertoire holds tens of thousands of clones, with roughly 80% as singletons. This chain links TRBV5-1 with TRBJ1-4; 8 bases fit TRBD1. The clonotype was recovered from an adult in good health. The source was peripheral blood, collected on day 0 of AZD1222 vaccination. The CDR3 reads CASSSTGASEKLFF. The CDR3 nucleotides are TGCGCCAGCAGCTCGACAGGGGCCAGTGAAAAACTGTTTTTT.